This T cell receptor beta chain emerged from a study of blood T cell repertoires in COVID-19. Study overall: Donors in the United States, Italy and Spain gave samples during acute or convalescent COVID-19.

This clone appeared once. Seattle enrolled patients during active infection and tracked them longitudinally. This CDR3 contains 14 residues. Germline V lookup: CDR1 MGHRA, CDR2 YSYEKL. V lost 5 bases and J 5 bases, leaving 13 bases between the germline ends. Original methodology: Amplification from reference gene primers served as the basis for estimated nucleated cell counts. Profiling relied on immunoSEQ multiplex PCR, and the TCRdb table lists in-frame clones only, not all of them. V and J calls and clone size are given by that table; D and trimming were obtained from the DNA. The sample holds a few hundred thousand clones, 83% seen once.

This chain joins TRBV4-1 and TRBJ1-3; D is possibly TRBD1 (5 bases). The source material was peripheral blood. The sequence derives from a woman aged 25 to 39 with COVID-19, enrolled during active disease. The chain's CDR3 is CASSEFQGRNTIYF. CDR3 DNA: TGCGCCAGCAGCGAATTCCAGGGTAGAAACACCATATATTTT.